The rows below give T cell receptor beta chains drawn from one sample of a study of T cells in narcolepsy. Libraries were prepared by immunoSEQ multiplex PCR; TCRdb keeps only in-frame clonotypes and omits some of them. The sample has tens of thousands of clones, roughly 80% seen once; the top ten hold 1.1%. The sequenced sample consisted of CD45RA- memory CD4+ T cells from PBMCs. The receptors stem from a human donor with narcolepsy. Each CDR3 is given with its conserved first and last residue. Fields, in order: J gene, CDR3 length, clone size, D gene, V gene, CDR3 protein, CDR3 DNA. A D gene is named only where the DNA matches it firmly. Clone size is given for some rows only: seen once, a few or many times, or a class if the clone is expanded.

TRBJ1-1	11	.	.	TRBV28	CASSSGPEAFF	TGTGCCAGCAGTTCCGGTCCAGAAGCTTTCTTT
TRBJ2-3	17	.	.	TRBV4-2	CASSQGDGTPSTDTQYF	TGTGCCAGCAGCCAAGGGGACGGGACTCCTAGCACAGATACGCAGTATTTT
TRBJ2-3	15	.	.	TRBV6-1	CASSLGLGNADTQYF	TGTGCCAGCAGTTTGGGACTCGGGAACGCAGATACGCAGTATTTT
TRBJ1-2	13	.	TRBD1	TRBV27	CASSFGQGDGYTF	TGTGCCAGCAGTTTCGGCCAGGGGGATGGCTACACCTTC
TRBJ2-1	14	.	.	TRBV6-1	CASKKRTVYNEQFF	TGTGCCAGCAAGAAGCGGACCGTATACAATGAGCAGTTCTTC
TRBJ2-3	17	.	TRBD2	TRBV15	CATSRDPGGSRADTQYF	TGTGCCACCAGCAGAGATCCAGGCGGGAGTCGGGCAGATACGCAGTATTTT
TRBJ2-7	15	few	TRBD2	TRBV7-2	CASSLTRGSSYEQYF	TGTGCCAGCAGCTTAACGCGGGGGAGCTCCTACGAGCAGTACTTC
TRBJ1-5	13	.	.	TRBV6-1	CASSESFYQPQHF	TGTGCCAGCAGTGAGTCGTTTTATCAGCCCCAGCATTTT
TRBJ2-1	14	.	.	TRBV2	CASRAAGSRNEQFF	TGTGCCAGCAGGGCGGCGGGATCCCGCAATGAGCAGTTCTTC
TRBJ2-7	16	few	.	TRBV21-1	CASSKDGRVYPYEQYF	TGTGCCAGCAGCAAAGATGGAAGGGTCTATCCCTACGAGCAGTACTTC
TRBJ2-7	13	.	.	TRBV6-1	CASRSGDSYEQYF	TGTGCCAGCAGATCAGGAGACTCCTACGAGCAGTACTTC
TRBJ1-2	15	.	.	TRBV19	CASRTLEWGNYGYTF	TGTGCCAGTAGGACACTTGAGTGGGGTAACTATGGCTACACCTTC
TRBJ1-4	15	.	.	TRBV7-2	CASSWGDTQVEKLFF	TGTGCCAGCAGCTGGGGGGACACCCAGGTTGAAAAACTGTTTTTT
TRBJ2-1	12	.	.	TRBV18	CASSPLPREQFF	TGTGCCAGCTCACCCCTACCCAGGGAGCAGTTCTTC
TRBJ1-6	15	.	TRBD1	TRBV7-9	CASSFTGGRDSPLHF	TGTGCCAGCAGTTTCACAGGGGGCAGAGATTCACCCCTCCACTTT
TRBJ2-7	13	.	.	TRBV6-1	CASHEWVSYEQYF	TGTGCCAGCCATGAGTGGGTTTCCTACGAGCAGTACTTC
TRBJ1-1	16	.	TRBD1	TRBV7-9	CASSRTLTGPPTEAFF	TGTGCCAGCAGCCGGACCCTGACAGGGCCCCCCACTGAAGCTTTCTTT
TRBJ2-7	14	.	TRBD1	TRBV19	CASSSRTGEDEQYF	TGTGCCAGTAGTAGCCGGACAGGGGAAGACGAGCAGTACTTC
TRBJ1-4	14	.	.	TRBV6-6	CASSYDASGEKLFF	TGTGCCAGCAGTTACGACGCTTCGGGTGAAAAACTGTTTTTT
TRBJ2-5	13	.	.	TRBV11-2	CASSFGRQETQYF	TGTGCCAGCAGCTTCGGGCGCCAAGAGACCCAGTACTTC
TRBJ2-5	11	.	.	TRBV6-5	CASSYGGTQYF	TGTGCCAGCAGTTACGGGGGGACCCAGTACTTC
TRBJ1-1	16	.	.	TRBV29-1	CSGFTTLGAMNTEAFF	TGCAGCGGGTTCACAACACTTGGGGCCATGAACACTGAAGCTTTCTTT
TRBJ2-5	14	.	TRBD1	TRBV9	CASSAGQGWETQYF	TGTGCCAGCAGCGCGGGACAGGGGTGGGAGACCCAGTACTTC
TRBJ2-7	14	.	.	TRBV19	CASSPPGAFAEQYF	TGTGCCAGTAGTCCTCCAGGGGCTTTCGCCGAGCAGTACTTC
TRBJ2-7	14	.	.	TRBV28	CASRDRGGVYEQYF	TGTGCCAGCAGAGACCGAGGGGGAGTCTACGAGCAGTACTTC
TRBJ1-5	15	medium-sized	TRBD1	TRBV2	CASIGQARSNQPQHF	TGTGCCAGCATTGGACAGGCTAGAAGCAATCAGCCCCAGCATTTT
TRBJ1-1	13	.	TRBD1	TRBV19	CASSTTGGSEAFF	TGTGCCAGTAGTACGACAGGGGGCTCTGAAGCTTTCTTT
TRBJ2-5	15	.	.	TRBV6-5	CASSPLRRDQETQYF	TGTGCCAGCAGCCCTCTCAGGAGGGACCAAGAGACCCAGTACTTC
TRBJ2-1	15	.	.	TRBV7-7	CASSPIAVQGNEQFF	TGTGCCAGCAGCCCAATAGCGGTCCAGGGGAATGAGCAGTTCTTC